This T cell receptor beta chain came from a study of graft-versus-host responses after intestinal transplantation. Measured with immunoSEQ multiplex PCR; TCRdb has only the in-frame clones, and not every one. The sample records tens of thousands of clones, roughly 89% being singletons. Germline assignment: CDR1 SGHAT and CDR2 FQDESV (reference sequence). CDR3 length: 16 residues. V shed 2 bases and J 2 bases; nucleotides not matched to a gene: 6. The receptor comes from a human patient who received an intestinal transplant, so some T cells may come from the graft donor. V usage is TRBV11-1 and J usage is TRBJ2-1; 7 bases are shared with TRBD2. The sample was PBMCs, taken about 93 weeks after intestinal transplant. DNA for the CDR3: TGTGCCAGCAGCTTACGGATTCTAGCGGCCTACAATGAGCAGTTCTTC. Protein product: CASSLRILAAYNEQFF.